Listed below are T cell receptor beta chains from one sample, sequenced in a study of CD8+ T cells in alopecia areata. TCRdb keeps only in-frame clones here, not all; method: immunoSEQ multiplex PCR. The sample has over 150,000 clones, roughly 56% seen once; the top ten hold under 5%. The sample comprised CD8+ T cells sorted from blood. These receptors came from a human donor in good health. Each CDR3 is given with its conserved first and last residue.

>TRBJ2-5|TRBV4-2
CASSQVARGARETQYF
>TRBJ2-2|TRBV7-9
CASSFGRGPAGELFF
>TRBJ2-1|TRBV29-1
CSVLLAGGSYNEQFF
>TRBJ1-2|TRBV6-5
CASRGVDGPPYGYTF
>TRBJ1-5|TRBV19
CASTRDRGSNQPQHF
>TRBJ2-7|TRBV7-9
CASSFPGPPLYEQYF
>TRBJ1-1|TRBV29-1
CSAISTGAEAFF
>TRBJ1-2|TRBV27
CASSLGGFNYGYTF
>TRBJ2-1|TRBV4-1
CASSHGSGGYNEQFF
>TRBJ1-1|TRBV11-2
CASSLGRFEAFF
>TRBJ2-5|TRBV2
CASTKAGGFQETQYF
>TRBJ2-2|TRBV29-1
CSATGATGELFF
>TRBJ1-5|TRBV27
CASSYRTGYQPQHF
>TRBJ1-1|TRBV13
CASSSSGGAEAFF
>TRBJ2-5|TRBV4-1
CASSQRIAGDGETQYF
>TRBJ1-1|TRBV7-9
CASSLNLRQGDTEAFF
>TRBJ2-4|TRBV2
CASSDGLGGEGNIQYF
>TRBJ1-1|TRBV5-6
CASSLVQGITEAFF
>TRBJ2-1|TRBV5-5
CASSLTSGGYSYNEQFF
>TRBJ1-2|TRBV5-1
CASSLVWTFYGYTF
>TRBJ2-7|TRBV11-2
CASLGAQYEQYF
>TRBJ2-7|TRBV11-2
CASSLTTAYEQYF
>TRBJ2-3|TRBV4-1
CATRQGDTQYF
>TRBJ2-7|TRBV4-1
CASSLRAGVYEQYF
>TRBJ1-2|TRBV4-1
CASSQDGGNYGYTF
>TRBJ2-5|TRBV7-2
CASSLAGTQYF
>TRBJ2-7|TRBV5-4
CASSFSGSYEQYF
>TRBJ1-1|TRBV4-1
CASSQMTGAQAFF
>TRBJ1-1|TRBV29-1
CSSEAAGADPEAFF
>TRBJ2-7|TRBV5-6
CASREGIGSYEQYF
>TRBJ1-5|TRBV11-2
CASSLDPGGGWPQHF
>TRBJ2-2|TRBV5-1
CASSSESSGGELFF
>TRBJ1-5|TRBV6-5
CASTLHRGSNQPQHF
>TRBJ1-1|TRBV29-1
CSVEGGRSVEAFF
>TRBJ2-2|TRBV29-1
CSATQNTGELFF
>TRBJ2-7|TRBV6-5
CASSYSGTGGNEQYF
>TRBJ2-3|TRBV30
CAWSLTGDRDTDTQYF